This T cell receptor beta chain was profiled in a study of control samples from healthy donors and cancer patients. The CDR3 runs to 16 residues. Looked up from germline, CDR1 is SGDLS and CDR2 is YYNGEE. V was cut by 0 bases and J by 0 bases, with 12 bases left in between. TCRdb's copy holds only in-frame clones and misses some; the assay was immunoSEQ multiplex PCR. The table has about 92,000 clones, roughly four fifths seen once; the top ten hold approximately 9.4%. The genes are TRBV9 and TRBJ1-1; TRBD1 might be the D (6 bases). Sequences were obtained from blood. The sequence was obtained from a woman aged 55 to 70 in good health. This CDR3 is CASSVVAGAMNTEAFF. The CDR3, as DNA: TGTGCCAGCAGCGTAGTCGCAGGGGCTATGAACACTGAAGCTTTCTTT.